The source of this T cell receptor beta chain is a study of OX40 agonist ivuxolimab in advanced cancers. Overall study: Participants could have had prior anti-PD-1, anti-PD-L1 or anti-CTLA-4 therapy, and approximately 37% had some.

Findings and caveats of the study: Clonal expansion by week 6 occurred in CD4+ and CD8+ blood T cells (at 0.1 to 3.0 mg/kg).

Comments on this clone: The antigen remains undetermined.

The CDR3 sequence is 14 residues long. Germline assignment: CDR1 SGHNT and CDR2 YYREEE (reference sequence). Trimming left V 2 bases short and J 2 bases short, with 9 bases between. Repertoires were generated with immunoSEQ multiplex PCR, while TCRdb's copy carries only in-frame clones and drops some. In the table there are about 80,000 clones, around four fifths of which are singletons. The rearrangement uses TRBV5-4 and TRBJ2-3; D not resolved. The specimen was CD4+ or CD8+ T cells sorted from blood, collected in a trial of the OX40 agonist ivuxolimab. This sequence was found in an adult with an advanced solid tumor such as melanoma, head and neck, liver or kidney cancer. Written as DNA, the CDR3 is TGTGCCAGCAGCTTCCCGCAGACCACAGATACGCAGTATTTT. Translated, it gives CASSFPQTTDTQYF.